The T cell receptor beta chain described here comes from a study of cytomegalovirus exposure and HLA in healthy donors. Whole-study results and caveats: A later look showed TCR association rates differing by HLA locus, highest for DRB1 and lowest for HLA-C.

In regard to this clone: Its antigen is currently unknown.

The PCR ran on 60 Vbeta and 13 Jbeta primers. Sequencing used immunoSEQ multiplex PCR; TCRdb keeps in-frame clones, though not all of them. The sample has around 90,000 clones; roughly four fifths are singletons. The clonotype was recovered from a man younger than 45 in good health and CMV-seronegative. Sequencing used PBMCs.

CDR3 DNA: TGTGCCACCAGCAGAGGCAAGCCAAGTCCGTATGGCTACACCTTC. Its protein product is CATSRGKPSPYGYTF. The gene calls are TRBV15 and TRBJ1-2, with no clear D. Germline V gives CDR1 LNHNV, CDR2 YYDKDF (reference sequence). The V end was cut by 1 base, the J end by 5 bases, with 14 bases between. The CDR3 sequence is 15 residues long.